A selection of T cell receptor beta chains follows, all from one sample in a study of cytomegalovirus exposure and HLA in healthy donors. The protocol was immunoSEQ multiplex PCR, while the TCRdb copy is restricted to in-frame clones and leaves out a portion. The table records about 120,000 clones, about 80% of them present only once. The sequenced material came from PBMCs. Receptor source: a woman between 40 and 55 years old in good health and CMV-seropositive. Both conserved end residues are part of each CDR3. The D gene is left open where the match is weak. Clone size appears in some rows only: once, few, many, or a class for an expanded clone.

abundance: .; j_gene: TRBJ2-7; d_gene: TRBD2; v_gene: TRBV10-3; CDR3nt: TGTGCCATCAACCAAGCCGCTTCTGGGACTAGCGGGGGATACGAGCAGTACTTC; CDR3aa: CAINQAASGTSGGYEQYF
abundance: .; j_gene: TRBJ1-1; d_gene: .; v_gene: TRBV30; CDR3nt: TGTGCCTGGAGTGTACGTGGGTCGAAGGGGACTGAAGCTTTCTTT; CDR3aa: CAWSVRGSKGTEAFF
abundance: .; j_gene: TRBJ1-5; d_gene: .; v_gene: TRBV28; CDR3nt: TGTGCCAGCAGTGCGGGGTCCTCGTCCAAACCCCAGCATTTT; CDR3aa: CASSAGSSSKPQHF
abundance: .; j_gene: TRBJ1-2; d_gene: .; v_gene: TRBV18; CDR3nt: TGTGCCAGCTCACCACCAACTTCAGCAGCGGCCGCTGACTATGGCTACACCTTC; CDR3aa: CASSPPTSAAAADYGYTF
abundance: .; j_gene: TRBJ1-4; d_gene: .; v_gene: TRBV28; CDR3nt: TGTGCCAGCAGTTTGGGCAGGTCGTGGGAAAAACTGTTTTTT; CDR3aa: CASSLGRSWEKLFF
abundance: .; j_gene: TRBJ1-6; d_gene: TRBD1; v_gene: TRBV27; CDR3nt: TGTGCCAGCAGCCCTAGGGACAGGGACCTCCACTTT; CDR3aa: CASSPRDRDLHF
abundance: .; j_gene: TRBJ2-3; d_gene: TRBD2; v_gene: TRBV9; CDR3nt: TGTGCCAGCAGCGTAGCTACTAGCGGGGGGGGATCAGATACGCAGTATTTT; CDR3aa: CASSVATSGGGSDTQYF
abundance: .; j_gene: TRBJ2-1; d_gene: TRBD2; v_gene: TRBV9; CDR3nt: TGTGCCAGCAGCGGGGCGGGGGGGCCTTACAATGAGCAGTTCTTC; CDR3aa: CASSGAGGPYNEQFF
abundance: .; j_gene: TRBJ1-4; d_gene: .; v_gene: TRBV11-2; CDR3nt: TGTGCCAGCAGCTTAGGGGCAGGGCGGTTTGAAAAACTGTTTTTT; CDR3aa: CASSLGAGRFEKLFF
abundance: .; j_gene: TRBJ1-1; d_gene: .; v_gene: TRBV29-1; CDR3nt: TGCAGCGTTGTTGAGGGAATGAACACTGAAGCTTTCTTT; CDR3aa: CSVVEGMNTEAFF
abundance: .; j_gene: TRBJ1-1; d_gene: .; v_gene: TRBV30; CDR3nt: TGTGCCTGGAGTCCCCAGACTGAAGCTTTCTTT; CDR3aa: CAWSPQTEAFF
abundance: few; j_gene: TRBJ2-5; d_gene: TRBD2; v_gene: TRBV4-1; CDR3nt: TGCGCCAGCAGCCAAGAAAGCGGGGGGGCAGTGGAGACCCAGTACTTC; CDR3aa: CASSQESGGAVETQYF
abundance: .; j_gene: TRBJ2-3; d_gene: .; v_gene: TRBV6-1; CDR3nt: TGTGCCAGCCGCACATGGGGGGGGGCAGGCGATACGCAGTATTTT; CDR3aa: CASRTWGGAGDTQYF
abundance: .; j_gene: TRBJ2-3; d_gene: TRBD2; v_gene: TRBV30; CDR3nt: TGTGCCTGGAGGGTACCGGGACTAGGGGATACGCAGTATTTT; CDR3aa: CAWRVPGLGDTQYF
abundance: .; j_gene: TRBJ2-6; d_gene: .; v_gene: TRBV5-1; CDR3nt: TGCGCCAGCAGCTTGGGCGGGACCGGGGCCAACGTCCTGACTTTC; CDR3aa: CASSLGGTGANVLTF
abundance: .; j_gene: TRBJ1-4; d_gene: .; v_gene: TRBV5-4; CDR3nt: TGTGCCAGCAGACAACAGGGAGGGTTCGGTGAAAAACTGTTTTTT; CDR3aa: CASRQQGGFGEKLFF
abundance: .; j_gene: TRBJ1-2; d_gene: .; v_gene: TRBV4-2; CDR3nt: TGTGCCAGCAGCCAAGATCTCGGGGGAAGTGACTATGGCTACACCTTC; CDR3aa: CASSQDLGGSDYGYTF
abundance: .; j_gene: TRBJ1-4; d_gene: TRBD1; v_gene: TRBV4-1; CDR3nt: TGCGCCAGCAGCCAAGTGGACAGGGAGGTAAAAAAACTGTTTTTT; CDR3aa: CASSQVDREVKKLFF
abundance: few; j_gene: TRBJ1-5; d_gene: TRBD1; v_gene: TRBV4-1; CDR3nt: TGCGCCAGCAGCCAAGGACAGGGCCTCAATCAGCCCCAGCATTTT; CDR3aa: CASSQGQGLNQPQHF
abundance: .; j_gene: TRBJ2-2; d_gene: .; v_gene: TRBV5-1; CDR3nt: TGCGCCAGCAGCGTCACAGGGTTCGGAGGCGGGGAGCTGTTTTTT; CDR3aa: CASSVTGFGGGELFF
abundance: once; j_gene: TRBJ2-3; d_gene: .; v_gene: TRBV29-1; CDR3nt: TGCAGCGTTGATCGTAGAGGTACGCAGTATTTT; CDR3aa: CSVDRRGTQYF
abundance: .; j_gene: TRBJ1-5; d_gene: .; v_gene: TRBV4-1; CDR3nt: TGCGCCAGCAGCCAAGGAGTGCAGGCGGGTTTCGGAAAGCCCCAGCATTTT; CDR3aa: CASSQGVQAGFGKPQHF
abundance: .; j_gene: TRBJ1-4; d_gene: .; v_gene: TRBV10-1; CDR3nt: TGCGCCAGCAGTGATATCCAAGGGGGGGGAAGTGAAAAACTGTTTTTT; CDR3aa: CASSDIQGGGSEKLFF
abundance: .; j_gene: TRBJ1-5; d_gene: TRBD1; v_gene: TRBV6-6; CDR3nt: TGTGCCAGCAGGGCAGGGACAGGGGATAGCAATCAGCCCCAGCATTTT; CDR3aa: CASRAGTGDSNQPQHF
abundance: .; j_gene: TRBJ2-3; d_gene: .; v_gene: TRBV7-2; CDR3nt: TGTGCCAGCAGCTTCCCGGGTACTAATACGCAGTATTTT; CDR3aa: CASSFPGTNTQYF
abundance: .; j_gene: TRBJ1-2; d_gene: .; v_gene: TRBV14; CDR3nt: TGTGCCAGCAGCTTCAGGGGCCCTAGTGGCTACACCTTC; CDR3aa: CASSFRGPSGYTF
abundance: once; j_gene: TRBJ2-1; d_gene: .; v_gene: TRBV2; CDR3nt: TGTGCCAGCTCCCTAGATCTGAACTCCTACAATGAGCAGTTCTTC; CDR3aa: CASSLDLNSYNEQFF
abundance: few; j_gene: TRBJ2-2; d_gene: .; v_gene: TRBV2; CDR3nt: TGTGCCAGCAGTGTCGGTAACACCGGGGAGCTGTTTTTT; CDR3aa: CASSVGNTGELFF
abundance: .; j_gene: TRBJ2-7; d_gene: TRBD1; v_gene: TRBV10-3; CDR3nt: TGTGCCATCAGTCGACAGGGGATAGTAAACGAGCAGTACTTC; CDR3aa: CAISRQGIVNEQYF
abundance: .; j_gene: TRBJ1-2; d_gene: TRBD1; v_gene: TRBV5-1; CDR3nt: TGCGCCAGCAGCTTGGGAGGGGGCGCGAAAGGCTACACCTTC; CDR3aa: CASSLGGGAKGYTF
abundance: .; j_gene: TRBJ1-2; d_gene: .; v_gene: TRBV19; CDR3nt: TGTGCCAGTAGCCGTCTTGGGGCCATTAACTATGGCTACACCTTC; CDR3aa: CASSRLGAINYGYTF
abundance: .; j_gene: TRBJ1-1; d_gene: TRBD1; v_gene: TRBV7-9; CDR3nt: TGTGCCAGCAGGAAGACAGGGGGCGCTGGCACTGAAGCTTTCTTT; CDR3aa: CASRKTGGAGTEAFF
abundance: .; j_gene: TRBJ1-2; d_gene: TRBD1; v_gene: TRBV5-6; CDR3nt: TGTGCCAGCAGCTTGGAAGGGGGCGTCACCTTC; CDR3aa: CASSLEGGVTF
abundance: .; j_gene: TRBJ2-1; d_gene: TRBD2; v_gene: TRBV5-4; CDR3nt: TGTGCCAGCAGCCCAGGGACTAGCGGGGGGGGCGGTGAGCAGTTCTTC; CDR3aa: CASSPGTSGGGGEQFF
abundance: few; j_gene: TRBJ2-5; d_gene: TRBD1; v_gene: TRBV5-6; CDR3nt: TGTGCCAGCAGCTTGAGGACAGGGTTATCTCAAGAGACCCAGTACTTC; CDR3aa: CASSLRTGLSQETQYF
abundance: once; j_gene: TRBJ2-5; d_gene: .; v_gene: TRBV7-6; CDR3nt: TGTGCCAGCAGCTTAGGAGTCGGAGAGACCCAGTACTTC; CDR3aa: CASSLGVGETQYF
abundance: .; j_gene: TRBJ1-4; d_gene: .; v_gene: TRBV9; CDR3nt: TGTGCCAGCAGCGACACACACGAAAAACTGTTTTTT; CDR3aa: CASSDTHEKLFF
abundance: .; j_gene: TRBJ1-4; d_gene: .; v_gene: TRBV6-5; CDR3nt: TGTGCCAGCAGTTACGAAGCAGGGTTTCGTCGTGAAAAACTGTTTTTT; CDR3aa: CASSYEAGFRREKLFF
abundance: .; j_gene: TRBJ2-3; d_gene: .; v_gene: TRBV6-5; CDR3nt: TGTGCCAGCAGTTACTCGTGGGGGCCGGAAGATACGCAGTATTTT; CDR3aa: CASSYSWGPEDTQYF